Listed here are 30 T cell receptor beta chains from one sample, sequenced in a study of T cells in narcolepsy (dated 2018 in TCRdb). Receptor libraries were prepared by the immunoSEQ multiplex PCR assay. Drawn from immuneACCESS, this table holds only the in-frame rearrangements with V and J called that TCRdb kept. Clones are partly lost; checked studies trace under half to an unresolved V gene and leave the rest unexplained. In this sample the table shows about 22,000 clones, around 80% of which occur a single time. The ten largest make up roughly 4% of the sample. The specimen was memory (CD45RA-) CD4+ T cells from blood. What the cell subset or site label conveys for this sample: memory T cells sorted ex vivo from peripheral blood. These receptors were taken from a human donor in good health.

The chain employs TRBV2 and TRBJ2-7; 8 bases line up with TRBD1. Germline V gives CDR1 SNHLY, CDR2 FYNNEI. The V gene end was trimmed by 6 bases and the J gene end by 6 bases; junction bases not matched to a gene: 4. This CDR3 has 12 amino acids. Here the CDR3 reads CASSTGGSEQYF. The CDR3, as DNA: TGTGCCAGCAGCACAGGGGGGAGCGAGCAGTACTTC.

As concerns this clone: Germline is not matched at one junction end, which may reflect a read error. The same CDR3 can be traced to other DNA sequences in this sample. The chain recombines TRBV5-1 with TRBJ2-1; 7 bases align to TRBD2. Germline V gene data show CDR1 as SGHRS and CDR2 as YFSETQ. The CDR3 covers 15 residues. The DNA for the CDR3 is TGCGCCAGTAGCTCCTCGGGGGGACTCTACAATGAGCAGTTCTTC. Protein: CASSSSGGLYNEQFF.

This rearrangement joins TRBV18 to TRBJ2-7; weak D call: TRBD1 (6 bases). The CDR3 loop spans 16 amino acids. CDR1 and CDR2 from the germline V gene are KGHSH and LQKENI. Trimming took 6 bases from V and 3 from J, leaving 21 bases between them. The CDR3, as DNA: TGTGCCAGCTCCCCTCCCGGCGCAGGGGCCCTCTACGAGCAGTACTTC. The encoded protein is CASSPPGAGALYEQYF.

This clone was counted a few times. The chain is built from TRBV18 and TRBJ1-1; TRBD1 matches at 10 bases. With 0 bases clipped from V and 4 bases from J, the junction kept 5 bases outside the gene matches. The CDR3 is made up of 16 amino acids. The germline V gene has CDR1 KGHSH and CDR2 LQKENI. CDR3 in amino acids: CASSPPKGQGFTEAFF. CDR3 DNA sequence: TGTGCCAGCTCACCACCGAAGGGACAGGGGTTCACTGAAGCTTTCTTT.

The V and J genes are TRBV27 and TRBJ2-2; 12 bases line up with TRBD2. This CDR3 has 17 residues. Trimming took 3 bases from V and 2 from J; bases not matched to a gene: 4. Per germline, CDR1 MNHEY and CDR2 SMNVEV (reference sequence). The CDR3 DNA reads as TGTGCCAGCAGTTTTCAAGGACTAGCGGGAAACACCGGGGAGCTGTTTTTT. Its protein product is CASSFQGLAGNTGELFF.

This chain connects TRBV7-9 to TRBJ1-6, with 7 bases that match TRBD1. The CDR3 is 13 residues long. Unmatched junction bases numbered 4, after V lost 4 bases and J lost 10 bases. Germline V gene lookup returns CDR1 SEHNR and CDR2 FQNEAQ (reference sequence). The CDR3 nucleotides read TGTGCCAGCAGCTCGGAAGGGGGCTCACCCCTCCACTTT. Protein product: CASSSEGGSPLHF.

The chain links TRBV10-3 to TRBJ2-7; the match to TRBD2 covers 7 bases. CDR3 size: 14 residues. Germline lookup yields CDR1 ENHRY and CDR2 SYGVKD. V lost 8 bases and J lost 4; bases outside the gene matches: 11. This chain's CDR3 is CAIRAVGEGYEQYF. CDR3 sequence (DNA): TGTGCCATCCGAGCTGTAGGGGAGGGTTACGAGCAGTACTTC.

The chain has TRBV29-1 and TRBJ1-3; TRBD1 aligns across 10 bases. CDR3 length: 14 amino acids. V was pared by 4 bases and J by 6 bases, with 6 bases of the junction left unmatched. Germline values: CDR1 SQVTM, CDR2 ANQGSEA. The CDR3 region is CSVGQGADENTIYF. The DNA of the CDR3 is TGCAGCGTTGGACAGGGGGCGGACGAAAACACCATATATTTT.

The chain links TRBV19 to TRBJ1-4; D unresolved. Trimming left V 2 bases short and J 5 bases short, with 6 bases between. Germline CDR1 and CDR2: LNHDA and SQIVND (reference sequence). This CDR3 has 13 amino acids. The CDR3 DNA follows: TGTGCCAGTAGTATATCTCGGAATGAAAAACTGTTTTTT. Residues: CASSISRNEKLFF.

This clone was observed a few times. This sequence joins TRBV10-3 and TRBJ1-5, with D possibly being TRBD1 (5 bases). Trimming took off 11 bases at V and 6 bases at J, with 17 bases between the two ends. Germline V lookup: CDR1 ENHRY, CDR2 SYGVKD. This CDR3 spans 13 amino acids. The CDR3 DNA reads TGTGCCGCCCACCCGGGGGGGTCTCAGCCCCAGCATTTT. This encodes CAAHPGGSQPQHF.

This chain uses TRBV7-2 with TRBJ2-3; 8 bases line up with TRBD2. Germline V lookup: CDR1 SGHTA, CDR2 FQGNSA. V gave up 5 bases and J gave up 3 bases; unmatched junction bases: 16. This CDR3 has 18 amino acids. The CDR3 DNA is TGTGCCAGCAGCCTTCCCGGCGGCGGGGGGATGAGGACAGATACGCAGTATTTT. Translated: CASSLPGGGGMRTDTQYF.

This chain connects TRBV5-1 to TRBJ2-7; TRBD2 is a possible D gene (6 bases). The germline V gene has CDR1 SGHRS and CDR2 YFSETQ. The CDR3 runs to 15 residues. Between the trimmed V and J ends, which lost 4 bases and 4 bases, there was a span of 18 bases. The CDR3 sequence: CASSAGPGVMYEQYF. CDR3 coding DNA: TGCGCCAGCAGCGCGGGACCGGGAGTGATGTACGAGCAGTACTTC.

The chain has TRBV5-4 and TRBJ1-6; possibly TRBD1 for D (5 bases). Deletions cut 1 base from V and 1 base from J, with 9 bases between. Germline V gene data show CDR1 as SGHNT and CDR2 as YYREEE (reference sequence). The CDR3 totals 16 residues. The CDR3 loop is CASSLYQGSYNSPLHF. The CDR3 DNA is TGTGCCAGCAGCTTGTATCAGGGATCCTATAATTCACCCCTCCACTTT.

The rearrangement uses TRBV6-5 and TRBJ2-7; 8 nucleotides agree with TRBD1. CDR3 length equals 13 residues. Germline CDR1 reads MNHEY; CDR2 reads SVGAGI. V lost 7 bases, J lost 5 bases, and 7 bases stayed unmatched. This chain's CDR3 is CASTRQGKDEQYF. The CDR3 coding sequence is TGTGCCAGCACACGACAGGGGAAGGACGAGCAGTACTTC.

The chain recombines TRBV6-1 with TRBJ2-3; maybe TRBD2 (5 bases). Germline V CDR1 and CDR2: MNHNS, SASEGT. V shed 6 bases and J shed 9 bases, with 13 bases lying between them. The CDR3 is made up of 12 amino acids. CDR3 DNA sequence: TGTGCCAGCAGGGGAGAGACGGGCACGCAGTATTTT. It yields the protein CASRGETGTQYF.

The genes are TRBV20-1 and TRBJ1-1; no firm D call. Germline V CDR1 and CDR2: DFQATT, SNEGSKA (reference sequence). The CDR3 extends over 11 amino acids. The V end was cut by 3 bases, the J end by 3 bases, with 5 bases between. CDR3 DNA sequence: TGCAGTGCTAGGGAGGACACTGAAGCTTTCTTT. Amino acids: CSAREDTEAFF.

This rearrangement joins TRBV18 to TRBJ2-5; TRBD2 agrees at 9 bases. The CDR3 has 17 amino acids. In germline, CDR1 is KGHSH, CDR2 LQKENI. After removal of 3 bases from V and 2 bases from J, the junction contained 10 bases not matched to a gene. CDR3: CASSPVNSGGLQETQYF. The CDR3, as DNA: TGTGCCAGCTCACCGGTGAATAGCGGGGGACTACAAGAGACCCAGTACTTC.

The V and J genes are TRBV11-2 and TRBJ1-1; D not certain. The V gene's germline CDR1 is SGHAT and CDR2 FQNNGV. There are 12 residues in the CDR3. V shed 0 bases and J shed 4 bases, with 3 bases lying between them. DNA of the CDR3: TGTGCCAGCAGCTTAGATGTCACTGAAGCTTTCTTT. Translating it yields CASSLDVTEAFF. Full variable domain (rest looked up from reference TRBV11-2 and TRBJ1-1): EAGVAQSPRYKIIEKRQSVAFWCNPISGHATLYWYQQILGQGPKLLIQFQNNGVVDDSQLPKDRFSAERLKGVDSTLKIQPAKLEDSAVYLCASSLDVTEAFFGQGTRLTVV.

The chain employs TRBV6-1 and TRBJ1-5, with D maybe TRBD1 (6 bases). Trimming took off 5 bases at V and 5 bases at J, with 13 bases between the two ends. The CDR3 covers 14 residues. CDR1 is MNHNS, CDR2 SASEGT, per germline. The CDR3 reads CASSKGGTDQPQHF. The DNA for the CDR3 is TGTGCCAGCAGTAAGGGGGGGACCGATCAGCCCCAGCATTTT.

The chain recombines TRBV19 with TRBJ2-3, with a tentative D call TRBD1 (6 bases). This CDR3 has 13 residues. Germline values: CDR1 LNHDA, CDR2 SQIVND (reference sequence). Trimming removed 4 bases from V and 10 bases from J, with 15 bases in between. The CDR3 protein is CASSTTGIGAQYF. The DNA of the CDR3 is TGTGCCAGTAGTACTACAGGGATAGGTGCGCAGTATTTT.

J is TRBJ2-4 and V is TRBV2, with D perhaps given as TRBD1 or TRBD2 (6 bases each). Trimming cost V 0 bases and J 3 bases, with 12 bases left between them. The germline V gene encodes CDR1 SNHLY and CDR2 FYNNEI. The CDR3 has 16 residues. CDR3 sequence reads: CASSEAPGADKNIQYF. CDR3 bases: TGTGCCAGCAGTGAAGCCCCGGGGGCCGACAAAAACATTCAGTACTTC.

The rearrangement joins TRBV5-1 to TRBJ1-3; D is uncertain. V dropped 0 bases and J dropped 0 bases, with 7 bases sitting between them. The CDR3 runs to 15 residues. Germline V gene data show CDR1 as SGHRS and CDR2 as YFSETQ. The CDR3 DNA is TGCGCCAGCAGCTTGGACGGCTTCTCTGGAAACACCATATATTTT. Translated: CASSLDGFSGNTIYF.

Sample share makes this clone medium-sized. This chain links TRBV10-3 with TRBJ2-7; D is perhaps TRBD2 (5 bases). Between the trimmed V and J ends, which lost 2 bases and 6 bases, there was a span of 11 bases. The CDR3 has 13 residues. Germline V gives CDR1 ENHRY, CDR2 SYGVKD. The CDR3 nucleotides read TGTGCCATCAGTGAGAGAGCGGACGGCGAGCAGTACTTC. This translates into CAISERADGEQYF.

The chain joins TRBV7-2 to TRBJ2-7; tentatively, D is TRBD1 (6 bases). V lost 2 bases and J 7 bases, leaving 18 bases between the germline ends. The CDR3 extends over 15 amino acids. Germline V lookup: CDR1 SGHTA, CDR2 FQGNSA. CDR3 amino acids: CASSLTAAAGEEQYF. The CDR3 DNA follows: TGTGCCAGCAGCTTAACCGCCGCGGCAGGGGAGGAGCAGTACTTC.

The chain carries TRBV5-1 and TRBJ1-4; D not certain. The CDR3 has 13 amino acids. CDR1 is SGHRS, CDR2 YFSETQ, per germline. V was cut by 3 bases and J by 7 bases, with 10 bases left in between. CDR3 nucleotide sequence: TGCGCCAGCAGCTCAACCCCCAGTGAAAAACTGTTTTTT. Encoded protein: CASSSTPSEKLFF.

The chain uses TRBV7-9 and TRBJ2-4; 7 nucleotides line up with TRBD1. J was trimmed by 9 bases and V by 5 bases; bases with no gene match: 13. CDR3 length: 15 amino acids. Germline V gives CDR1 SEHNR, CDR2 FQNEAQ (reference sequence). The CDR3 nucleotides read TGTGCCAGCAGCCCTCCTAGCACAGGGGCGGGCATTCAGTACTTC. This translates into CASSPPSTGAGIQYF.

V and J are TRBV15 and TRBJ1-5, with D unresolved. V lost 0 bases and J 4 bases, leaving 1 base between the germline ends. The V gene's germline CDR1 is LNHNV and CDR2 YYDKDF (reference sequence). This CDR3 region has 12 residues. The CDR3 spells CATSRDNQPQHF. CDR3 DNA: TGTGCCACCAGCAGAGATAATCAGCCCCAGCATTTT.

The V gene is TRBV19, the J gene TRBJ1-2; 8 nucleotides agree with TRBD1. Germline V gene data show CDR1 as LNHDA and CDR2 as SQIVND (reference sequence). The V gene end was trimmed by 7 bases and the J gene end by 7 bases; junction bases not matched to a gene: 11. The CDR3 length is 14 residues. CDR3 loop: CASTTGQGRGGYTF. For the CDR3, the DNA is TGTGCCAGTACCACTGGACAGGGAAGGGGTGGCTACACCTTC.

V usage is TRBV19 and J usage is TRBJ2-1; 11 positions agree with TRBD2. Trimming at V came to 7 bases and at J to 0 bases, leaving 11 bases not matched to a gene. The CDR3 runs 18 residues. Germline loops: CDR1 LNHDA, CDR2 SQIVND (reference sequence). CDR3 nucleotide sequence: TGTGCCAGTACTGCTAGCGGGGGGCAGGGGAGCTCCTACAATGAGCAGTTCTTC. This encodes CASTASGGQGSSYNEQFF.

The rearrangement uses TRBV5-6 and TRBJ2-7; no clear D. The CDR3 is 13 residues long. The germline V gene has CDR1 SGHDT and CDR2 YYEEEE. Trimming pared 0 bases from V and 6 bases from J, leaving 10 bases between. This CDR3 is CASSLASDFEQYF. For the CDR3, the DNA is TGTGCCAGCAGCTTGGCCTCGGATTTCGAGCAGTACTTC.